Below are 12 T cell receptor beta chains sequenced from a single sample in a study of cytomegalovirus exposure and HLA in healthy donors. Vbeta (60) and Jbeta (13) primers were used in the PCR. Assay used: immunoSEQ multiplex PCR; TCRdb lists only in-frame clones, some missing. The sample yields 90,000 to 110,000 clones, about four fifths seen once. The material sequenced was PBMCs. The origin of the receptors is a man aged 25 to 40 in good health and CMV-seronegative.

The chain uses TRBV4-1 and TRBJ2-1; perhaps TRBD2 as D (6 bases). Germline V CDR1 and CDR2: MGHRA, YSYEKL. The V and J ends lost 1 base and 5 bases respectively, with 21 bases between them. CDR3 length equals 18 residues. The DNA of the CDR3 is TGCGCCAGCAGCCAAGGAGCTAGCGTCTCCATGGGTCACAATGAGCAGTTCTTC. Amino acid sequence: CASSQGASVSMGHNEQFF.

The genes are TRBV6-1 and TRBJ2-5; possibly TRBD1 for D (6 bases). Trimming removed 3 bases at V and 4 bases at J, with 15 bases between. Germline CDR1 reads MNHNS; CDR2 reads SASEGT. The CDR3 has 15 residues. CDR3 amino acids: CASSDTGNQLETQYF. CDR3 DNA sequence: TGTGCCAGCAGTGATACAGGGAACCAGCTAGAGACCCAGTACTTC.

The chain has TRBV19 and TRBJ1-5; no firm D call. Germline V gene sequence: CDR1 LNHDA, CDR2 SQIVND (reference sequence). This CDR3 region has 14 residues. V dropped 1 base and J dropped 2 bases, with 6 bases sitting between them. CDR3 bases: TGTGCCAGTAGTATAGTCCATCGCAATCAGCCCCAGCATTTT. Translated: CASSIVHRNQPQHF.

The chain carries TRBV4-2 and TRBJ2-1; TRBD2 matches 9 bases. The V gene's germline CDR1 is LGHNA and CDR2 YNFKEQ. V trimming: 0 bases; J trimming: 4 bases; junction bases outside the gene matches: 7. The CDR3 sequence is 17 residues long. As DNA, the CDR3 is TGTGCCAGCAGCCAAGATCTCGTGACTAGCGGTTACAATGAGCAGTTCTTC. Protein product: CASSQDLVTSGYNEQFF.

This chain joins TRBV5-1 and TRBJ1-1, with TRBD1 matching over 9 bases. The CDR3 covers 17 residues. CDR1 is SGHRS, CDR2 YFSETQ, per germline. V trimming: 1 base; J trimming: 1 base; junction bases outside the gene matches: 8. CDR3 in DNA: TGCGCCAGCAGCTTGCTGCGTACGGGACAGGGGAACACTGAAGCTTTCTTT. Amino acids: CASSLLRTGQGNTEAFF.

In DNA form, the CDR3 reads TGCGCCAGCAGCTTGGGCCCCCGGGGGCTAGCGGGGAACAATGAGCAGTTCTTC. Protein: CASSLGPRGLAGNNEQFF. V is TRBV5-1 and J is TRBJ2-1; TRBD2 matches at 9 bases. The germline V gene encodes CDR1 SGHRS and CDR2 YFSETQ. This CDR3 has 18 residues. V lost 0 bases to trimming and J lost 5 bases; unmatched junction nucleotides: 12.

The gene calls are TRBV5-1 and TRBJ1-1, with a tentative D call TRBD1 (5 bases). Trimming removed 1 base from V and 6 bases from J, with 13 bases in between. CDR1 is SGHRS and CDR2 is YFSETQ in the germline V gene. The CDR3 sequence is 14 residues long. This chain's CDR3 is CASSLSGTQAEAFF. The CDR3 coding sequence is TGCGCCAGCAGCTTGTCCGGGACTCAGGCTGAAGCTTTCTTT.

This rearrangement joins TRBV27 to TRBJ2-2, with 7 bases fitting TRBD1. Looked up from germline, CDR1 is MNHEY and CDR2 is SMNVEV (reference sequence). J was trimmed by 5 bases and V by 6 bases; bases with no gene match: 3. The CDR3 spans 13 residues. The CDR3 region has the DNA TGTGCCAGCAGGCAGGGGGTTACCGGGGAGCTGTTTTTT. It is translated as CASRQGVTGELFF.

The J gene is TRBJ2-1, the V gene TRBV28; 16 positions agree with TRBD2. This CDR3 is built from 17 residues. The germline gives CDR1 MDHEN, CDR2 SYDVKM. With V trimmed by 5 bases and J by 9 bases, 10 bases remained unmatched. CDR3 loop: CASSVIGTSGRASEQFF. DNA of the CDR3: TGTGCCAGCAGTGTCATCGGGACTAGCGGGAGGGCCAGTGAGCAGTTCTTC. Complete variable domain (other parts from reference TRBV28 and TRBJ2-1): DVKVTQSSRYLVKRTGEKVFLECVQDMDHENMFWYRQDPGLGLRLIYFSYDVKMKEKGDIPEGYSVSREKKERFSLILESASTNQTSMYLCASSVIGTSGRASEQFFGPGTRLTVL.

This chain joins TRBV9 and TRBJ2-7; 8 nucleotides agree with TRBD1. Germline CDR1 and CDR2: SGDLS and YYNGEE. This CDR3 region has 13 residues. The J segment lost 6 bases and the V segment lost 4 bases, leaving 6 bases of the junction unmatched. The CDR3, as DNA: TGTGCCAGCAGCAGTCAGGGGGCTGGCGAGCAGTACTTC. Protein: CASSSQGAGEQYF.

The chain recombines TRBV6-1 with TRBJ1-2; D is ambiguous. V was pared by 8 bases and J by 4 bases, with 8 bases between. The CDR3 has 11 amino acids. The germline V gene encodes CDR1 MNHNS and CDR2 SASEGT. CDR3 sequence (DNA): TGTGCCAGCGCTTCGGTCTATGGCTACACCTTC. This encodes CASASVYGYTF.

J is TRBJ1-1 and V is TRBV5-8; 8 nucleotides line up with TRBD1. Germline V gives CDR1 SGHTS, CDR2 YDEGEE. The length of the CDR3 is 16 residues. J gave up 1 base and V 0 bases, and 5 bases lay outside the gene matches. The CDR3 nucleotides read TGTGCCAGCAGCTTGGGTAGACAGGGGACGAACACTGAAGCTTTCTTT. This translates into CASSLGRQGTNTEAFF.